The sequence of this T cell receptor (beta chain) was determined in a study of T-cell memory formation after mild COVID-19. Per the germline V gene, CDR1 is SGHRS and CDR2 is YFSETQ. This CDR3 comprises 15 residues. V trimming: 4 bases; J trimming: 3 bases; junction bases outside the gene matches: 3. TCRdb processed the 5' RACE reads anew with MiXCR; each CDR3 protein has one entry. The sample lists fewer than 500,000 distinct CDR3 sequences; roughly 25% were seen once. Sequencing used PBMCs or a T cell subset sorted from them (not recorded which). This chain uses TRBV5-1 with TRBJ2-1; 11 bases align to TRBD1. The source of this sequence is an adult woman who had mild COVID-19 (a few samples of this study predate the infection). Cell type and time point are not known. The CDR3, as DNA: TGCGCCAGCAGCGGGGGGACAGGGGGCTACAATGAGCAGTTCTTC. Protein: CASSGGTGGYNEQFF. The variable domain in full, with the rest retrieved from reference TRBV5-1 and TRBJ2-1, is KAGVTQTPRYLIKTRGQQVTLSCSPISGHRSVSWYQQTPGQGLQFLFEYFSETQRNKGNFPGRFSGRQFSNSRSEMNVSTLELGDSALYLCASSGGTGGYNEQFFGPGTRLTVL.